A single sample gave rise to the 28 T cell receptor beta chains below, sequenced in a study of OX40 agonist ivuxolimab in advanced cancers. The repertoire was sequenced with immunoSEQ multiplex PCR; TCRdb's copy has only in-frame clones and lacks some. Among 80,000 to 95,000 clones listed, around four fifths were seen once. Material: CD4+ or CD8+ T cells sorted from blood, obtained in a trial of the OX40 agonist ivuxolimab. The receptors were sampled from an adult with an advanced solid tumor such as melanoma, head and neck, liver or kidney cancer.

The V call is TRBV7-8, the J call TRBJ2-2, with D perhaps TRBD1 or TRBD2 (5 bases each). Germline V gives CDR1 SGHVS, CDR2 FQNEAQ. The CDR3 runs 14 residues. Trimming cost V 4 bases and J 0 bases, with 6 bases left between them. The CDR3 region has the DNA TGTGCCAGCAGCTCGGGACCGAACACCGGGGAGCTGTTTTTT. Its protein product is CASSSGPNTGELFF.

V usage is TRBV7-8 and J usage is TRBJ1-2, with unresolved D. This CDR3 spans 14 amino acids. V gave up 2 bases and J gave up 4 bases, with 11 bases separating them. CDR1 and CDR2 from the germline V gene are SGHVS and FQNEAQ. In nucleotides, the CDR3 is TGTGCCAGCAGCTTATTAGTCAGCCGCTATGGCTACACCTTC. Protein sequence: CASSLLVSRYGYTF.

About this clone: This CDR3 is also generated by other DNA sequences in the sample. The J gene is TRBJ1-1, the V gene TRBV5-1; D gene unclear. V dropped 2 bases and J dropped 1 base, with 6 bases sitting between them. CDR3 length equals 13 residues. Germline assignment: CDR1 SGHRS and CDR2 YFSETQ. The CDR3 region is CASSFSQNTEAFF. CDR3 nucleotides: TGCGCCAGCAGCTTCTCTCAGAACACTGAAGCTTTCTTT.

The chain employs TRBV14 and TRBJ1-2; D unresolved. Germline V gives CDR1 SGHDN, CDR2 FVKESK. V was trimmed by 1 base and J by 3 bases, leaving 6 bases between them. The CDR3 is made up of 13 amino acids. CDR3 residues: CASSQGLYYGYTF. As DNA, the CDR3 is TGTGCCAGCAGCCAAGGCCTGTACTATGGCTACACCTTC.

This chain joins TRBV2 and TRBJ1-6; no definite D call. The CDR3 covers 15 residues. Germline CDR1 is SNHLY and CDR2 is FYNNEI. V lost 3 bases to trimming and J lost 9 bases, with 15 bases between them. This CDR3 reads CASSEVGNTISPLHF. The CDR3 region has the DNA TGTGCCAGCAGTGAGGTCGGAAATACCATTTCACCCCTCCACTTT. The full variable domain, completed using reference TRBV2 and TRBJ1-6, is EPEVTQTPSHQVTQMGQEVILRCVPISNHLYFYWYRQILGQKVEFLVSFYNNEISEKSEIFDDQFSVERPDGSNFTLKIRSTKLEDSAMYFCASSEVGNTISPLHFGNGTRLTVT.

The J gene is TRBJ2-7, the V gene TRBV28; D is unclear. This CDR3 region has 14 residues. Germline values: CDR1 MDHEN, CDR2 SYDVKM. The V end lost 7 bases, the J end lost 1 base, and 14 bases lay between the germline ends. CDR3 residues: CASTLLRSSYEQYF. Here the CDR3 DNA reads TGTGCCAGCACCCTCTTGAGGTCTTCCTACGAGCAGTACTTC.

The CDR3 region is CASSIGLAGGADTQYF. The DNA for the CDR3 is TGTGCCAGCAGCATAGGACTAGCGGGGGGTGCGGATACGCAGTATTTT. The J gene is TRBJ2-3, the V gene TRBV5-6; TRBD2 matches 14 bases. The V segment lost 4 bases and the J segment 6 bases; nucleotides outside the gene matches: 7. Germline values: CDR1 SGHDT, CDR2 YYEEEE. The CDR3 sequence is 16 residues long.

This rearrangement joins TRBV7-7 to TRBJ2-5; a possible D gene is TRBD2 (7 bases). Germline CDR1 and CDR2: SSHAT and FNYEAQ (reference sequence). With 6 bases removed from V and 1 base from J, the gap between germline ends came to 15 bases. The CDR3 length is 15 residues. The CDR3 sequence is CASRPGGPAQETQYF. CDR3 nucleotides: TGTGCCAGCAGACCCGGGGGGCCCGCCCAAGAGACCCAGTACTTC.

This chain connects TRBV28 to TRBJ2-7, with D possibly being TRBD2 (5 bases). CDR3 size: 11 residues. CDR1 is MDHEN and CDR2 is SYDVKM in the germline V gene. The V gene lost 10 bases and the J gene lost 2 bases, with 9 bases spanning the gap. The CDR3, as DNA: TGTGCCACCCAGCGGCCCTACGAGCAGTACTTC. Encoded protein: CATQRPYEQYF.

This clone was detected only a few times. The J gene is TRBJ2-2, the V gene TRBV7-9; TRBD2 matches 9 bases. Trimming at V came to 5 bases and at J to 3 bases, leaving 4 bases not matched to a gene. This CDR3 contains 15 residues. Germline CDR1 is SEHNR and CDR2 is FQNEAQ (reference sequence). The CDR3 region has the DNA TGTGCCAGCAGCCCACAGCGGGGGGACACCGGGGAGCTGTTTTTT. This sequence encodes CASSPQRGDTGELFF.

CDR3 loop: CASSRITSGKSYEQYF. DNA of the CDR3: TGTGCCAGTAGTCGTATAACTAGCGGGAAATCCTACGAGCAGTACTTC. The V and J genes are TRBV19 and TRBJ2-7; 10 bases are shared with TRBD2. Germline V gene sequence: CDR1 LNHDA, CDR2 SQIVND (reference sequence). This CDR3 contains 16 residues. The V and J ends lost 5 bases and 1 base, in that order; junction bases with no gene match: 8.

The rearrangement joins TRBV19 to TRBJ1-3; D unresolved. The CDR3 is 15 residues long. Trimming pared 7 bases from V and 0 bases from J, leaving 13 bases between. From germline, CDR1 is LNHDA and CDR2 SQIVND (reference sequence). The CDR3: CASIRTASSGNTIYF. In DNA, the CDR3 is TGTGCCAGTATCCGGACTGCTAGCTCTGGAAACACCATATATTTT.

On this clone: An end of the junction differs from the germline gene, which may be a read error. The V gene is TRBV28, the J gene TRBJ1-6; maybe TRBD1 (6 bases). The CDR3 has 11 amino acids. The germline V gene has CDR1 MDHEN and CDR2 SYDVKM. In nucleotides, the CDR3 is TGTGCCAGCAGTCCCATCTACAGGGTAGGCTTT. It encodes CASSPIYRVGF.

This clone was picked up a small number of times. V and J are TRBV5-1 and TRBJ1-6, with 9 bases matching TRBD1. J lost 5 bases, V lost 4 bases, and 4 bases had no gene match. The CDR3 is made up of 15 amino acids. Germline V gene data show CDR1 as SGHRS and CDR2 as YFSETQ. CDR3 region: CASSPRTGDNSPLHF. As DNA, the CDR3 is TGCGCCAGCAGCCCAAGGACAGGGGATAATTCACCCCTCCACTTT.

The rearrangement uses TRBV28 and TRBJ1-1, with 11 bases matching TRBD1. J gave up 11 bases and V 3 bases, and 5 bases lay outside the gene matches. The CDR3 loop spans 13 amino acids. CDR1 and CDR2 from the germline V gene are MDHEN and SYDVKM. CDR3 loop: CASSFPGTGGAFF. CDR3 nucleotide sequence: TGTGCCAGCAGTTTCCCTGGGACAGGGGGTGCTTTCTTT. Full variable domain (missing parts from reference TRBV28 and TRBJ1-1): DVKVTQSSRYLVKRTGEKVFLECVQDMDHENMFWYRQDPGLGLRLIYFSYDVKMKEKGDIPEGYSVSREKKERFSLILESASTNQTSMYLCASSFPGTGGAFFGQGTRLTVV.

CDR3 coding DNA: TGTGCCAGCAGTGGCCTAAATAGGGAGACCCAGTACTTC. Its translation: CASSGLNRETQYF. This chain connects TRBV6-1 to TRBJ2-5; the D is unclear. CDR3 length equals 13 residues. V shed 4 bases and J shed 5 bases, with 11 bases lying between them. Looked up from germline, CDR1 is MNHNS and CDR2 is SASEGT.

This clone was observed a handful of times. CDR3 in amino acids: CASSIATSGTYEQYF. The CDR3 region has the DNA TGTGCCAGTAGTATAGCCACTAGCGGTACCTACGAGCAGTACTTC. The chain uses TRBV19 and TRBJ2-7, with 8 bases that match TRBD2. The CDR3 length is 15 residues. Looked up from germline, CDR1 is LNHDA and CDR2 is SQIVND (reference sequence). V trimming: 1 base; J trimming: 2 bases; junction bases outside the gene matches: 4.

This chain connects TRBV28 to TRBJ2-3, with D possibly called TRBD1 or TRBD2 (6 bases each). V lost 7 bases, J lost 6 bases, and 23 bases lay in between. The germline V gene has CDR1 MDHEN and CDR2 SYDVKM. This CDR3 region has 16 residues. The CDR3 DNA reads TGTGCCAGCAAACCGGGGGACACAACACAATCGGATACGCAGTATTTT. Its protein is CASKPGDTTQSDTQYF.

This chain uses TRBV11-3 with TRBJ2-5; either TRBD1 or TRBD2 may fit D (6 bases each). V lost 1 base and J 4 bases, leaving 10 bases between the germline ends. CDR3 length equals 14 residues. The germline CDR1 and CDR2 sequences are SGHNT and YENEEA. CDR3 sequence: CASSLGGAGETQYF. Written as DNA, the CDR3 is TGTGCCAGCAGCTTAGGGGGGGCCGGAGAGACCCAGTACTTC.

The genes are TRBV28 and TRBJ1-1; maybe TRBD1 (5 bases). Germline CDR1 is MDHEN and CDR2 is SYDVKM. With 6 bases removed from V and 0 bases from J, the gap between germline ends came to 17 bases. This CDR3 has 16 amino acids. The chain's CDR3 is CASRSRVRGMNTEAFF. In DNA, the CDR3 is TGTGCCAGCAGGTCTCGAGTCCGGGGCATGAACACTGAAGCTTTCTTT.

This chain joins TRBV11-3 and TRBJ2-7; D might be TRBD1 (6 bases). Germline CDR1 SGHNT, CDR2 YENEEA. Between the trimmed V and J ends, which lost 0 bases and 5 bases, there was a span of 11 bases. The CDR3 totals 14 residues. Here the CDR3 reads CASSLDSGEHEQYF. DNA for the CDR3: TGTGCCAGCAGCTTAGATTCAGGGGAACACGAGCAGTACTTC.

The chain recombines TRBV28 with TRBJ2-5; the D gene is possibly TRBD1 (6 bases). CDR3 length equals 15 residues. Germline lookup yields CDR1 MDHEN and CDR2 SYDVKM. The V and J ends lost 3 bases and 1 base respectively, with 12 bases between them. The CDR3 DNA sequence: TGTGCCAGCAGTTTCGTTAGGGGGATCCAAGAGACCCAGTACTTC. It is translated as CASSFVRGIQETQYF.

The genes are TRBV4-1 and TRBJ2-7; unclear D gene. The germline V gene has CDR1 MGHRA and CDR2 YSYEKL. This CDR3 comprises 14 residues. V was pared by 1 base and J by 1 base, with 8 bases between. CDR3 sequence (DNA): TGCGCCAGCAGCCAAGGTGGCTTATCCTACGAGCAGTACTTC. Translating it yields CASSQGGLSYEQYF.

The V gene is TRBV19, the J gene TRBJ1-1; 8 nucleotides agree with TRBD1. J lost 1 base, V lost 6 bases, and 4 bases had no gene match. Germline-derived CDR1 and CDR2 are LNHDA and SQIVND (reference sequence). The CDR3 is made up of 14 amino acids. This CDR3 reads CASRPGQENTEAFF. Written as DNA, the CDR3 is TGTGCCAGTAGGCCGGGACAGGAGAACACTGAAGCTTTCTTT.

As regards this clone: Other nucleotide sequences in the sample specify the same CDR3. The chain employs TRBV30 and TRBJ2-7; D gene uncertain. The CDR3 length is 11 residues. Trimming left V 2 bases short and J 3 bases short, with 5 bases between. Germline CDR1 is GTSNPN and CDR2 is SVGIG (reference sequence). The CDR3 DNA is TGTGCCTGGAGTCGTGGCTACGAGCAGTACTTC. Translation: CAWSRGYEQYF.

The chain links TRBV5-1 to TRBJ1-2; D gene ambiguous. Trimming removed 4 bases at V and 8 bases at J, with 24 bases between. Germline CDR1 is SGHRS and CDR2 is YFSETQ. The CDR3 loop spans 16 amino acids. This chain's CDR3 is CASSPGGGKGLEGYTF. CDR3 sequence (DNA): TGCGCCAGCAGCCCTGGCGGTGGGAAGGGTCTTGAAGGCTACACCTTC.

The J gene is TRBJ2-5, the V gene TRBV2; D unclear. Germline loops: CDR1 SNHLY, CDR2 FYNNEI. V lost 8 bases, J lost 5 bases, and 6 bases lay in between. The CDR3 consists of 10 residues. The CDR3 loop reads CASGRETQYF. The CDR3 DNA is TGTGCCAGCGGCAGGGAGACCCAGTACTTC.

V and J are TRBV19 and TRBJ1-1; TRBD1 aligns across 8 bases. Germline V lookup: CDR1 LNHDA, CDR2 SQIVND (reference sequence). V gave up 6 bases and J gave up 6 bases; unmatched junction bases: 15. The length of the CDR3 is 16 residues. CDR3 residues: CASSKSPGGAVAEAFF. The CDR3 nucleotides are TGTGCCAGTAGCAAATCACCAGGGGGCGCGGTGGCTGAAGCTTTCTTT.